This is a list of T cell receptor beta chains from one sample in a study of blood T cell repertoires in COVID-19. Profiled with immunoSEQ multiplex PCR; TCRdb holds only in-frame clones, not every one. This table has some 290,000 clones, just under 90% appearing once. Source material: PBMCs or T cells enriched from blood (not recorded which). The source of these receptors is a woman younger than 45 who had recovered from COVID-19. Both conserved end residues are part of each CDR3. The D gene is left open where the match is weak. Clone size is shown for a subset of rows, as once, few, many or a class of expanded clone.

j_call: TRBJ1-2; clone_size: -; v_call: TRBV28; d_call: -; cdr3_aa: CASSYSDYGYTF; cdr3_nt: TGTGCCAGCAGTTATTCGGACTATGGCTACACCTTC
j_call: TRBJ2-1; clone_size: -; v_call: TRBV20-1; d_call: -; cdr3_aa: CSAGVDEQFF; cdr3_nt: TGCAGTGCCGGGGTGGATGAGCAGTTCTTC
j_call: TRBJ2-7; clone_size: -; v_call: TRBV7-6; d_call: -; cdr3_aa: CASSLAEYLLDGQDYEQYF; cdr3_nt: TGTGCCAGCAGCTTAGCGGAATATTTATTGGACGGACAAGACTACGAGCAGTACTTC
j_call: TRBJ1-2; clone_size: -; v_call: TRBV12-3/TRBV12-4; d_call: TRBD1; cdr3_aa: CASSQGARGYTF; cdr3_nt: TGTGCCAGCAGCCAGGGGGCACGAGGCTACACCTTC
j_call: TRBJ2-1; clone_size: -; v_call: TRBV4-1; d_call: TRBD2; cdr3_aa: CASSQVTSLYNEQFF; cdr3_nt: TGCGCCAGCAGCCAAGTGACTAGCTTGTACAATGAGCAGTTCTTC
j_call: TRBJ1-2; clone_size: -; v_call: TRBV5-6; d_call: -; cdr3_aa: CASSLVQNYGYTF; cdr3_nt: TGTGCCAGCAGCTTGGTTCAGAACTATGGCTACACCTTC
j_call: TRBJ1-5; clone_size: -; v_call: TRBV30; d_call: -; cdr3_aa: CAWRNPNSNQPQHF; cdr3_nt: TGTGCCTGGAGAAATCCAAATAGCAATCAGCCCCAGCATTTT
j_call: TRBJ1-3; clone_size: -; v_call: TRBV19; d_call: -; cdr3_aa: CASLSTLGRSGNTIYF; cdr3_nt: TGTGCCAGTCTAAGCACGTTGGGGCGCTCTGGAAACACCATATATTTT
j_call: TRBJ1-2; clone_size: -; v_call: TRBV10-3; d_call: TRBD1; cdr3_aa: CAIQQGMGGYTF; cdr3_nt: TGTGCCATTCAACAGGGGATGGGGGGCTACACCTTC
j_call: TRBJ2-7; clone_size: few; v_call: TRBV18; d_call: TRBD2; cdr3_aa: CASSLGLAGQVGEQYF; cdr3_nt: TGTGCCAGCTCACTGGGACTAGCGGGACAGGTGGGCGAGCAGTACTTC
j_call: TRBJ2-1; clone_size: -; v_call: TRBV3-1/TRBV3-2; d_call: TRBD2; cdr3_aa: CASSQDRGVAYNEQFF; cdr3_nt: TGTGCCAGCAGCCAAGATCGGGGGGTTGCCTACAATGAGCAGTTCTTC
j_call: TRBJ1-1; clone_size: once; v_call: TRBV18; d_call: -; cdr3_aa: CASSIRGSSMNTEAFF; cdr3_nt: TGTGCCAGCTCAATAAGGGGCAGCAGTATGAACACTGAAGCTTTCTTT
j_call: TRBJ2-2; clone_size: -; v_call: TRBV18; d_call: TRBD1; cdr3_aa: CASSPQGARHGELFF; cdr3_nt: TGTGCCAGCTCACCACAGGGGGCGCGACACGGGGAGCTGTTTTTT
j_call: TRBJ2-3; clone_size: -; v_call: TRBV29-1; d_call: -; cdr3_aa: CSVGTSRTQYF; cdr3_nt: TGCAGCGTTGGTACTAGTCGAACGCAGTATTTT
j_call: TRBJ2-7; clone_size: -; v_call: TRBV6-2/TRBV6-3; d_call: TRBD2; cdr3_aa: CASSYTQGGRAFGEQYF; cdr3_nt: TGTGCCAGCAGTTACACGCAGGGCGGGAGGGCCTTTGGCGAGCAGTACTTC
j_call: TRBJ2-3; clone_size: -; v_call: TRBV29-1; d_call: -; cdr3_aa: CSVDNTQYF; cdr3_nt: TGCAGCGTTGATAATACGCAGTATTTT
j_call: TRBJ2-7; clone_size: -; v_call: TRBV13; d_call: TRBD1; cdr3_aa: CASSPGQSYEQYF; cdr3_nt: TGTGCCAGCAGCCCGGGACAGAGCTACGAGCAGTACTTC
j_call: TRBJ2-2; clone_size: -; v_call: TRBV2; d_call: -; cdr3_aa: CATRYGTGELFF; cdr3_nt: TGTGCCACCCGCTATGGCACCGGGGAGCTGTTTTTT
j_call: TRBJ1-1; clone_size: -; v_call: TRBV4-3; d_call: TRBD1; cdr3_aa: CASRDEWTGDEAFF; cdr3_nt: TGCGCCAGCCGCGATGAATGGACAGGTGATGAAGCTTTCTTT
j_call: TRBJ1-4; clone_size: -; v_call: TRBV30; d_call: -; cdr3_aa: CAWARGIATNEKLFF; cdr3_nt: TGTGCCTGGGCAAGGGGAATTGCAACTAATGAAAAACTGTTTTTT
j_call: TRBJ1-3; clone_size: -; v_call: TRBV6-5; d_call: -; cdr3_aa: CASSPSGISGNTIYF; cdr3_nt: TGTGCCAGCAGTCCGTCGGGGATCTCTGGAAACACCATATATTTT
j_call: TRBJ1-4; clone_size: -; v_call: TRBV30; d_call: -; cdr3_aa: CASPDPQGTNEKLFF; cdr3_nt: TGTGCCTCGCCCGATCCACAGGGCACTAATGAAAAACTGTTTTTT
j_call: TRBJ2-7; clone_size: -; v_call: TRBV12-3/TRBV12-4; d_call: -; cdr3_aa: CASSPYSYEQYF; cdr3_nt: TGTGCCAGCAGTCCGTATTCCTACGAGCAGTACTTC
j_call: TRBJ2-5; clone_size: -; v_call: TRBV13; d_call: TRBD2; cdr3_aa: CASSFGTTKQETQYF; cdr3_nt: TGTGCCAGCAGCTTCGGGACTACGAAACAAGAGACCCAGTACTTC
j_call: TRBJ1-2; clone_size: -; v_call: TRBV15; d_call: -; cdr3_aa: CATSREPGAGDGYTF; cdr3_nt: TGTGCCACCAGCAGAGAGCCAGGGGCGGGCGATGGCTACACCTTC
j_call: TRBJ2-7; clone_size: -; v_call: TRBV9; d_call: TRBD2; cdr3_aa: CASSVGGGGVYEQYF; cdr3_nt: TGTGCCAGCAGCGTAGGAGGCGGGGGGGTTTACGAGCAGTACTTC
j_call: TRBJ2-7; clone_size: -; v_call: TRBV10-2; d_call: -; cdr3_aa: CASSTGLVYEQYF; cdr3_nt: TGCGCCAGCAGTACCGGACTGGTCTACGAGCAGTACTTC
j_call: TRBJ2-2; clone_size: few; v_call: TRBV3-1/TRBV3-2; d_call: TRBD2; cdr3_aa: CASSLNPRSGRAGVGELFF; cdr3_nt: TGTGCCAGCAGCCTAAACCCTCGTAGCGGGAGGGCCGGGGTCGGGGAGCTGTTTTTT
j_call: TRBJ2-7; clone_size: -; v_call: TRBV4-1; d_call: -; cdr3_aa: CASSQAIRLLYEQYF; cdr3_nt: TGCGCCAGCAGCCAAGCCATTCGGTTGCTCTACGAGCAGTACTTC
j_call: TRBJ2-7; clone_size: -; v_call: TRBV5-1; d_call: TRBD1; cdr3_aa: CASSWGGQGYEQYF; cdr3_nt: TGCGCCAGCAGCTGGGGGGGACAGGGCTACGAGCAGTACTTC
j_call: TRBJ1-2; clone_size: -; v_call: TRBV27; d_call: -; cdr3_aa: CASSLSRGAYYGYTF; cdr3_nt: TGTGCCAGCAGTTTATCGCGGGGGGCCTACTATGGCTACACCTTC
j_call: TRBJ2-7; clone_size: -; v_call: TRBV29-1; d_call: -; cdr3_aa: CSVDGQGSYEQYF; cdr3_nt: TGCAGCGTTGACGGGCAGGGCTCCTACGAGCAGTACTTC
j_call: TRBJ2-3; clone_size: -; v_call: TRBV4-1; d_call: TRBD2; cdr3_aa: CASSQPREVHTQYF; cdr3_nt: TGCGCCAGCAGCCAGCCGCGGGAGGTGCATACGCAGTATTTT
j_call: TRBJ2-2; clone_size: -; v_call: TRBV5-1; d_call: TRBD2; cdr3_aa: CASSNPPSGRAGELFF; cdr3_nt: TGCGCCAGCAGCAACCCGCCTAGCGGGAGAGCCGGGGAGCTGTTTTTT
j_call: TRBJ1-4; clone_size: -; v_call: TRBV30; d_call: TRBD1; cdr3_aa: CAWSAQGEKLFF; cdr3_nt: TGTGCCTGGAGTGCACAGGGGGAAAAACTGTTTTTT
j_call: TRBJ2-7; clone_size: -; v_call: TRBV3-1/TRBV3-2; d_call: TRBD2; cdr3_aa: CASSQDRISGSSYEQYF; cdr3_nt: TGTGCCAGCAGCCAAGATCGAATAAGCGGGAGCTCCTACGAGCAGTACTTC
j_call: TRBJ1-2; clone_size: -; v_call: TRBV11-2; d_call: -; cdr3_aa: CASERVPNYGYTF; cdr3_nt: TGTGCCAGCGAACGGGTGCCTAACTATGGCTACACCTTC
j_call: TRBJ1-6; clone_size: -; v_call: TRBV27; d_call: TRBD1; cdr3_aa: CASSSDRVRNSPLHF; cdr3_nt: TGTGCCAGCAGTTCAGACAGGGTTCGTAATTCACCCCTCCACTTT
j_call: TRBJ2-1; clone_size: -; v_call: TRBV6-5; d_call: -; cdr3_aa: CASVGGTSNNEQFF; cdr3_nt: TGTGCCAGCGTTGGCGGGACCTCTAACAATGAGCAGTTCTTC
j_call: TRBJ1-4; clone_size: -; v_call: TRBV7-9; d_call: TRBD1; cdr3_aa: CASSLALGQGNEKLFF; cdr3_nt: TGTGCCAGCAGCTTAGCTCTGGGACAGGGTAATGAAAAACTGTTTTTT
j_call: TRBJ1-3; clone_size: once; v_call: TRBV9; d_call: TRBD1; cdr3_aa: CASSGQGFTGNTIYF; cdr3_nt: TGTGCCAGCAGCGGACAGGGTTTTACTGGAAACACCATATATTTT
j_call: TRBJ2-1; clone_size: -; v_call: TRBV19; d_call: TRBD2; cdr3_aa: CASSIGGLAGYLRSYNEQFF; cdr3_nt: TGTGCCAGTAGTATAGGAGGACTAGCGGGGTATCTACGCTCCTACAATGAGCAGTTCTTC
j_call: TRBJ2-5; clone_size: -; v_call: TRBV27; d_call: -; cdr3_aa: CASSLNLLETQYF; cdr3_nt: TGTGCCAGCAGTTTAAACTTGTTAGAGACCCAGTACTTC
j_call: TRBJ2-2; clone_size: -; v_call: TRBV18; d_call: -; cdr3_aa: CASSPTTQTTGELFF; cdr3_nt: TGTGCCAGCTCACCTACCACACAGACCACCGGGGAGCTGTTTTTT
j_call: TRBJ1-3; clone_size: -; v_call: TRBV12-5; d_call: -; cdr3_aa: CASGLVLGSSGNTIYF; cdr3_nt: TGTGCTAGTGGTTTGGTACTGGGCAGCTCTGGAAACACCATATATTTT
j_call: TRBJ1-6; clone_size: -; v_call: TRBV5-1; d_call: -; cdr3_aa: CASSSDRNDSPLHF; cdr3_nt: TGCGCCAGCAGCTCCGACAGAAACGATTCACCCCTCCACTTT
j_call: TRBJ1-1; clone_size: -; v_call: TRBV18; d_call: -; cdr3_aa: CASSRTTGDNTEAFF; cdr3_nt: TGTGCCAGCTCACGGACGACAGGTGACAACACTGAAGCTTTCTTT
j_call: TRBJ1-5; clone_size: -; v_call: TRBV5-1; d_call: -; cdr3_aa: CASSLEGVAQPQHF; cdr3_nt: TGCGCCAGCAGCTTGGAAGGGGTTGCTCAGCCCCAGCATTTT